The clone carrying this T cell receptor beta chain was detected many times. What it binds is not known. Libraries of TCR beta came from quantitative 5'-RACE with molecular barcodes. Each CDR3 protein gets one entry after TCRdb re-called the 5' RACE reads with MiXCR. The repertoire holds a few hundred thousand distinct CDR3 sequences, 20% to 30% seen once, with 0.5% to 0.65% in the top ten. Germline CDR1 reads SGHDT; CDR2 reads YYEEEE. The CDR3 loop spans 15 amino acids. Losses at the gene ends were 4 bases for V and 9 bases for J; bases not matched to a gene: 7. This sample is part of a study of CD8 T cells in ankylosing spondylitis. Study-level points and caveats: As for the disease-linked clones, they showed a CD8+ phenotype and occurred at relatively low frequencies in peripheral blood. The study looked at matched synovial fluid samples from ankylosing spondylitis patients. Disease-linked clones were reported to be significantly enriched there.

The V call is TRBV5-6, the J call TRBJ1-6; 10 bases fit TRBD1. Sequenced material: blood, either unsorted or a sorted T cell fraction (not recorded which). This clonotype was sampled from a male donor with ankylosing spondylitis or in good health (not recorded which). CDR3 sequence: CASSLGTGVISPLHF. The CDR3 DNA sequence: TGTGCCAGCAGCCTAGGGACAGGGGTGATTTCACCCCTCCACTTT.